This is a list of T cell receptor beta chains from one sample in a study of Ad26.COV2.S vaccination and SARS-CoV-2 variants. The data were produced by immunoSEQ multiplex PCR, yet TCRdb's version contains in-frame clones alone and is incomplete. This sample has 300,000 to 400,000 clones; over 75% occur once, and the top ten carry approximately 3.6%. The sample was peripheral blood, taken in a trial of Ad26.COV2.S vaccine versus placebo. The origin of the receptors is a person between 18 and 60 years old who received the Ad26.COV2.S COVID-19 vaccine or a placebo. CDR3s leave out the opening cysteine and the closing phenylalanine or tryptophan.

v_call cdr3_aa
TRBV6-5 ASSYSSSSYNEQF
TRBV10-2 ASRKSERASTDTQY
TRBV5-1 ASSLGLMGARGNTIY
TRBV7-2 ASGGRGTGELF
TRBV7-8 ASSSTTGVNYGYT
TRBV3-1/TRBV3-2 ASSPSGGATEQY
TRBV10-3 AITGGLAGGPNTGELF
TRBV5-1 ASSWDASSYEQY
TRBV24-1 ATSDLNSNQPQH
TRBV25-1 ASIGQVNTGELF
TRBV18 ASSPGSNHGYT
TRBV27 ASSLKWTYEQY
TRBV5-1 ASSSGTSGEQY
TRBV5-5 ASSLGTANTEAF
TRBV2 ASSSGPPGNTIY
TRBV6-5 ASSKTAGGTYEQY
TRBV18 ASSPLAGGSEQF
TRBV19 ASRKGKVVETQY
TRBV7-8 ASSPSGGTEAF
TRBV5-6 ASSLVGNQPQH
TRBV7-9 ASSPRGEQF
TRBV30 AWSEIYEQY
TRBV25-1 ASSAGNTEAF
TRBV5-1 ASSYTSGGANEQF
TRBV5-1 ASSWTGRNEQF
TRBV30 AWSVQGGSGNQPQH
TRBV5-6 ASSSPGPRIQETQY
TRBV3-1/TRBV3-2 ASSLGGRPPRDGDTGELF
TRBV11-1 ASTPLGLRTEAF
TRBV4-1 ASSQAAFGGYGYT
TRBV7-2 ASSLTHSGPEAF
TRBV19 ASSIVQGGQPQH
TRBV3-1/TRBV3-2 ASSTTGLGYGYT
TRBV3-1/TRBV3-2 ASSQAGSGDSSTDTQY
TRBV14 ASSQFQGATNEKLF
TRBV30 AWSVLAGGRETQY
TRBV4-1 ASSQDYPGPYEQY
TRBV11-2 ASRTGWVTEAF
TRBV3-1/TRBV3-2 ASSQEPGSETQY
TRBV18 ASSQAGPANTGELF
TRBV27 ASSFGRGWTDTQY
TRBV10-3 AINSELGFTNTGELF
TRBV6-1 ASSDEKLF
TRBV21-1 ASRGTTNNEQF
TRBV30 AWRRDRDYEQY
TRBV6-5 ASRRTGVSGNTIY
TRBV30 AWSVAGHQPQH
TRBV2 ASSEDRSHGYT
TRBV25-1 ASSEYKGGGGYT
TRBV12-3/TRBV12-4 ASSFRARDTQY
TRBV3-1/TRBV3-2 ASSRRADTQY
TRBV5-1 ASSRLAGSDTQY
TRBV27 ASSLSLGGKANTGELF
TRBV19 ASSTWGRDNQPQH
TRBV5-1 ASSLQGALLTDTQY